What follows are 10 T cell receptor beta chains derived from one specimen sequenced in a study of immune heterogeneity within non-small cell lung tumors. Multiplex PCR amplified TCR beta CDR3 with 32 V and 13 J primers. TCRdb redid the calling of the multiplex PCR reads with MiXCR, one entry per CDR3 protein. The sample has roughly 3,200 distinct CDR3 sequences; 15% to 20% are singletons. With 600 ng used per sample, the template was genomic DNA from bulk tumor. Primary tumors were biopsied several times each, far apart, intraoperatively. Before undergoing curative surgery, patients had newly diagnosed non-small cell lung cancer that was untreated. The sample was lung tumor tissue. These receptors all stem from a man in his fifties or sixties with non-small cell lung cancer.

This clonotype is medium-sized by share. This chain connects TRBV7-9 to TRBJ1-2, with TRBD1 identical over 9 bases. CDR1 SEHNR and CDR2 FQNEAQ come from the germline V gene (reference sequence). The CDR3 is 14 residues long. Germline trimming cut 0 bases from V and 7 bases from J; bases unmatched to any gene: 3. The CDR3 here is CASSLAWTGAGYTF. CDR3 nucleotide sequence: TGTGCCAGCAGCTTAGCCTGGACAGGGGCTGGCTACACCTTC.

CDR3 DNA: TGTGCCAGCAGCCCAGTCGGGACTAGTAGGGGCGATACGCAGTATTTT. Protein: CASSPVGTSRGDTQYF. V and J are TRBV7-9 and TRBJ2-3; 8 nucleotides line up with TRBD2. This CDR3 has 16 amino acids. V lost 5 bases, J lost 6 bases, and 13 bases stayed unmatched. Germline V CDR1 and CDR2: SEHNR, FQNEAQ (reference sequence). Complete variable domain (other parts from reference TRBV7-9 and TRBJ2-3): DTGVSQNPRHKITKRGQNVTFRCDPISEHNRLYWYRQTLGQGPEFLTYFQNEAQLEKSRLLSDRFSAERPKGSFSTLEIQRTEQGDSAMYLCASSPVGTSRGDTQYFGPGTRLTVL.

This clonotype is labeled as medium-sized. The chain uses TRBV5-5 and TRBJ1-1, with 10 bases fitting TRBD1. The CDR3 is 15 amino acids. Germline V gene lookup returns CDR1 SGHKS and CDR2 YYEKEE (reference sequence). Trimming took 0 bases from V and 5 from J; bases not matched to a gene: 4. This CDR3 reads CASSLGQGAGTEAFF. DNA for the CDR3: TGTGCCAGCAGCTTGGGACAGGGGGCAGGTACTGAAGCTTTCTTT.

By sample share, this clonotype is large. The V call is TRBV7-9, the J call TRBJ2-7; 10 bases agree with TRBD1. The CDR3 sequence is 15 residues long. The J segment lost 3 bases and the V segment lost 7 bases, leaving 9 bases of the junction unmatched. Germline V gene lookup returns CDR1 SEHNR and CDR2 FQNEAQ (reference sequence). CDR3 residues: CASTDAGTGVYEQYF. In DNA, the CDR3 is TGTGCCAGCACCGATGCCGGGACAGGGGTCTACGAGCAGTACTTC.

This clonotype came up many times. The CDR3 here is CASPKAGTEAFF. CDR3 sequence (DNA): TGTGCCAGCCCGAAGGCAGGCACTGAAGCTTTCTTT. V is TRBV6-5 and J is TRBJ1-1, with D hard to call. Trimming left V 8 bases short and J 4 bases short, with 11 bases between. Germline values: CDR1 MNHEY, CDR2 SVGAGI. The CDR3 loop spans 12 amino acids.

This clonotype was seen at least ten times. This sequence joins TRBV19 and TRBJ2-2; TRBD2 matches at 8 bases. CDR3 size: 15 residues. CDR1 is LNHDA, CDR2 SQIVND, per germline (reference sequence). With V trimmed by 4 bases and J by 5 bases, 6 bases remained unmatched. The CDR3 bases are TGTGCCAGTAGTACCGGGACGGGGGGGACCGGGGAGCTGTTTTTT. Its translation is CASSTGTGGTGELFF.

Within the sample, this clonotype is medium-sized. The rearrangement links TRBV28 to TRBJ1-2, with no clear D. V was clipped by 6 bases and J by 8 bases, with 19 bases between them. The CDR3 length is 14 residues. CDR1 MDHEN and CDR2 SYDVKM come from the germline V gene. The CDR3 loop reads CASSPSWDSRGYTF. Written as DNA, the CDR3 is TGTGCCAGCAGCCCATCTTGGGATTCGAGAGGCTACACCTTC.

In its sample, this clonotype was seen many times. The chain carries TRBV9 and TRBJ2-7, with unresolved D. Per germline, CDR1 SGDLS and CDR2 YYNGEE. Trimming left V 0 bases short and J 0 bases short, with 10 bases between. The CDR3 loop spans 15 amino acids. CDR3 nucleotide sequence: TGTGCCAGCAGCGTAGAACCGAGTCTCTCCTACGAGCAGTACTTC. It specifies CASSVEPSLSYEQYF.

This clonotype was seen many times. The V and J genes are TRBV6-1 and TRBJ2-6; 7 nucleotides agree with TRBD1. The CDR3 sequence is 17 residues long. CDR1 is MNHNS, CDR2 SASEGT, per germline. V lost 5 bases to trimming and J lost 0 bases; unmatched junction nucleotides: 7. The CDR3 region has the DNA TGTGCCAGCAGTATGGACAGGACCAACTCTGGGGCCAACGTCCTGACTTTC. This gives the protein CASSMDRTNSGANVLTF.

This clonotype occurred a few times. This chain joins TRBV10-1 and TRBJ2-1; D possibly corresponds to TRBD2 (6 bases). Per the germline V gene, CDR1 is WNHNN and CDR2 is SYGVQD (reference sequence). The CDR3 contains 15 residues. V lost 3 bases, J lost 8 bases, and 17 bases lay in between. The CDR3 sequence: CASSDGSGPRDEQFF. The CDR3 bases are TGCGCCAGCAGTGATGGAAGCGGGCCACGGGATGAGCAGTTCTTC.